The rows below give T cell receptor beta chains drawn from one sample of a study of T cell repertoires in cytomegalovirus infection. One entry per CDR3 protein results from TCRdb running MiXCR on the reads. The sample shows about 920,000 distinct CDR3 sequences, less than 40% of them seen only once. Their recognized antigens are unknown. The specimen was cultured CD8+ T cells from PBMCs, collected from culture after CMV antigen stimulation. The source of these receptors is a human donor in good health (CMV status not recorded). Some clones in this sample may be carry-over from other donors' samples. The CDR3 runs from the conserved cysteine through the conserved F or W. The D gene is left open where the match is weak. Clone size appears in some rows only: once, few, many, or a class for an expanded clone.

>few|TRBD2|TRBV11-2|TRBJ2-5
CASSISGVLETQYF
TGTGCCAGCAGCATTAGCGGGGTACTGGAGACCCAGTACTTC
>few|TRBD1|TRBV9|TRBJ1-2
CASSVATDRGLGSYGYTF
TGTGCCAGCAGCGTAGCTACAGACAGGGGGCTGGGGTCCTATGGCTACACCTTC
>NA|NA|TRBV15|TRBJ2-3
CATSRAGTADTQYF
TGTGCCACCAGCAGAGCAGGGACGGCAGATACGCAGTATTTT
>NA|NA|TRBV5-1|TRBJ2-7
CASRPGQSIDEQYF
TGCGCCAGCAGACCTGGACAATCCATCGACGAGCAGTACTTC
>NA|NA|TRBV4-1|TRBJ1-1
CASSQGGQFEAFF
TGCGCCAGCAGCCAAGGAGGACAGTTTGAAGCTTTCTTT
>NA|TRBD1|TRBV19|TRBJ1-1
CASSIIKTGGIEAFF
TGTGCCAGTAGTATTATCAAGACAGGGGGCATTGAAGCTTTCTTT
>NA|TRBD2|TRBV10-3|TRBJ2-5
CAISVSASGGLYQETQYF
TGTGCCATCAGTGTCTCGGCTAGCGGGGGCCTGTACCAAGAGACCCAGTACTTC
>few|NA|TRBV19|TRBJ1-4
CASSIAFATNEKLFF
TGTGCCAGTAGTATAGCCTTCGCAACTAATGAAAAACTGTTTTTT
>many|NA|TRBV11-1|TRBJ2-2
CASSFSTGELFF
TGTGCCAGCAGCTTTAGCACCGGGGAGCTGTTTTTT
>NA|TRBD1|TRBV2|TRBJ1-1
CASSPGTGSSEAFF
TGTGCCAGCAGTCCAGGGACAGGCAGCTCTGAAGCTTTCTTT
>many|NA|TRBV7-8|TRBJ2-1
CASSLGRPPPNEQFF
TGTGCCAGCAGCTTAGGTAGGCCTCCGCCCAATGAGCAGTTCTTC
>few|NA|TRBV7-2|TRBJ2-5
CASSLASRVRGGQETQYF
TGTGCCAGCAGCTTAGCGAGTCGGGTGAGGGGCGGCCAAGAGACCCAGTACTTC
>few|NA|TRBV28|TRBJ2-1
CASSLILSSGADEQFF
TGTGCCAGCAGTTTGATACTCTCGTCAGGGGCCGATGAGCAGTTCTTC
>NA|NA|TRBV12-5|TRBJ2-7
CASGLGAQEQYF
TGTGCTAGTGGTTTGGGGGCTCAGGAGCAGTACTTC
>NA|TRBD2|TRBV6-5|TRBJ2-5
CASRSLAVLPSTQETQYF
TGTGCCAGCAGAAGTCTAGCGGTTCTTCCCTCCACCCAAGAGACCCAGTACTTC
>NA|TRBD1|TRBV10-3|TRBJ1-1
CAIRSTGGASTEAFF
TGTGCCATCAGGTCGACAGGGGGCGCTTCCACTGAAGCTTTCTTT
>few|NA|TRBV6-5|TRBJ2-7
CASSPFVGYEQYF
TGTGCCAGCAGTCCTTTTGTGGGCTACGAGCAGTACTTC
>many|NA|TRBV7-6|TRBJ2-1
CASSPGAVDEQFF
TGTGCCAGCAGCCCCGGGGCGGTCGATGAGCAGTTCTTC
>NA|NA|TRBV12-3/TRBV12-4|TRBJ1-1
CASRSFRSGNTEAFF
TGTGCCAGCCGCTCCTTTCGTTCGGGGAACACTGAAGCTTTCTTT
>few|NA|TRBV6-1|TRBJ1-5
CASSQKHPGPFKAQPQHF
TGTGCCAGCAGCCAAAAACACCCCGGGCCCTTCAAAGCTCAGCCCCAGCATTTT
>NA|NA|TRBV6-1|TRBJ2-3
CASSELGGDTDTQYF
TGTGCCAGCAGTGAATTGGGGGGAGACACAGATACGCAGTATTTT
>NA|NA|TRBV3-1|TRBJ1-4
CASSQDRSNEKLFF
TGTGCCAGCAGCCAAGATCGGAGTAATGAAAAACTGTTTTTT
>many|NA|TRBV10-3|TRBJ1-2
CAIRDMPRSGDAKNYGYTF
TGTGCCATCAGGGACATGCCACGTTCAGGCGACGCTAAAAACTATGGCTACACCTTC
>many|TRBD1|TRBV7-9|TRBJ1-2
CASSRTGVANYGYTF
TGTGCCAGCAGCCGGACAGGGGTAGCTAACTATGGCTACACCTTC
>many|NA|TRBV6-1|TRBJ1-2
CASTEVRGYTF
TGTGCCAGCACCGAGGTTCGTGGCTACACCTTC
>NA|NA|TRBV6-5|TRBJ1-6
CASSYPRDNSPLHF
TGTGCCAGCAGTTACCCCAGGGACAATTCACCCCTCCACTTT
>NA|NA|TRBV11-2|TRBJ2-7
CASSLTISVGATREQYF
TGTGCCAGCAGCTTGACCATCTCGGTGGGAGCCACGCGCGAGCAGTACTTC
>few|NA|TRBV7-9|TRBJ1-6
CASSEEGRSYNSPLHF
TGTGCCAGCAGCGAAGAGGGCCGCTCCTATAATTCACCCCTCCACTTT
>NA|NA|TRBV20-1|TRBJ1-6
CSARDQGFLGSPLHF
TGCAGTGCTAGAGATCAGGGCTTTCTTGGGTCACCCCTCCACTTT
>NA|NA|TRBV11-1|TRBJ2-3
CASSLLGGTGTGGTQYF
TGTGCCAGCAGCCTATTAGGGGGAACCGGGACCGGGGGTACGCAGTATTTT
>NA|NA|TRBV11-2|TRBJ2-1
CASSSIPRGPNEQFF
TGTGCCAGCAGCTCGATCCCCAGGGGACCCAATGAGCAGTTCTTC
>many|TRBD2|TRBV7-7|TRBJ2-1
CASSLALAGPGNEQFF
TGTGCTAGCAGCTTAGCTCTAGCGGGGCCAGGAAATGAGCAGTTCTTC
>few|TRBD1|TRBV5-4|TRBJ2-2
CASSNGQGLTGELFF
TGTGCCAGCAGCAACGGACAGGGGCTCACCGGGGAGCTGTTTTTT
>NA|NA|TRBV11-2|TRBJ2-5
CASSLGPSGETQYF
TGTGCCAGCAGCTTAGGCCCGAGTGGAGAGACCCAGTACTTC
>NA|NA|TRBV11-2|TRBJ2-1
CASSFVRNEQFF
TGTGCCAGCAGCTTTGTTAGGAATGAGCAGTTCTTC
>many|NA|TRBV7-6|TRBJ2-2
CASSLWGSGTGELFF
TGTGCCAGCAGCTTATGGGGGTCCGGCACCGGGGAGCTGTTTTTT
>NA|NA|TRBV19|TRBJ2-5
CASEDSKQETQYF
TGTGCCAGTGAGGACAGTAAGCAAGAGACCCAGTACTTC
>few|NA|TRBV4-2|TRBJ1-3
CASSQDAGFGNTIYF
TGTGCCAGCAGCCAAGATGCGGGGTTTGGAAACACCATATATTTT
>few|NA|TRBV19|TRBJ1-3
CASRDLIGLSGNTIYF
TGTGCCAGTCGTGATCTAATAGGCTTGTCTGGAAACACCATATATTTT
>few|NA|TRBV12-5|TRBJ2-2
CASARGQNTGELFF
TGTGCTAGCGCCCGGGGGCAGAACACCGGGGAGCTGTTTTTT
>few|TRBD1|TRBV27|TRBJ2-7
CASSSYPLGQGNSYEQYF
TGTGCCAGCAGTTCATACCCCCTGGGACAGGGAAACTCCTACGAGCAGTACTTC
>many|NA|TRBV12-3/TRBV12-4|TRBJ2-2
CASSYTYTGELFF
TGTGCCAGCAGTTATACCTACACCGGGGAGCTGTTTTTT
>many|NA|TRBV7-2|TRBJ2-2
CASSLERTGELFF
TGTGCCAGCAGCTTAGAGCGCACCGGGGAGCTGTTTTTT
>NA|TRBD1|TRBV11-2|TRBJ1-1
CASSFWDRNGNTEAFF
TGTGCCAGCAGCTTTTGGGACAGAAACGGGAACACTGAAGCTTTCTTT
>NA|TRBD1|TRBV28|TRBJ2-1
CASSSNWPTGGQFF
TGTGCCAGCAGTTCTAATTGGCCGACAGGGGGACAGTTCTTC
>NA|TRBD2|TRBV4-2|TRBJ2-7
CASSQAGSAGISSYEQYF
TGTGCCAGCAGCCAAGCGGGGTCAGCGGGGATCAGCTCCTACGAGCAGTACTTC
>many|NA|TRBV7-8|TRBJ1-3
CASSPRGYISGNTIYF
TGTGCCAGCAGCCCCCGCGGATACATCTCTGGAAACACCATATATTTT
>NA|NA|TRBV5-5|TRBJ2-3
CASSLGVFRTDTQYF
TGTGCCAGCAGCTTGGGGGTGTTTCGCACAGATACGCAGTATTTT
>many|TRBD2|TRBV7-2|TRBJ2-1
CASSYILAGVSYNEQFF
TGTGCCAGCAGCTACATACTAGCGGGGGTCTCCTACAATGAGCAGTTCTTC
>NA|NA|TRBV28|TRBJ1-2
CASTLEGGGGYGYTF
TGTGCCAGCACCCTTGAGGGGGGAGGTGGCTATGGCTACACCTTC
>NA|NA|TRBV6-8|TRBJ2-5
CASNARTYQETQYF
TGTGCCAGCAATGCCAGAACTTACCAAGAGACCCAGTACTTC
>NA|NA|TRBV24-1|TRBJ2-3
CATSDLARGPDTQYF
TGTGCCACCAGTGACTTGGCCAGGGGACCAGATACGCAGTATTTT
>NA|NA|TRBV19|TRBJ2-1
CASSIVGEQFF
TGTGCCAGTAGTATCGTGGGTGAGCAGTTCTTC
>NA|NA|TRBV6-2/TRBV6-3|TRBJ2-3
CAEGTGSTDTQYF
TGTGCCGAAGGTACGGGGAGCACAGATACGCAGTATTTT